The source of this T cell receptor (beta chain) is a study of blood T cell repertoires in COVID-19. About the research overall: PBMCs, B-cell-depleted T cells, or T cells were the source of the cDNA or gDNA that made up the material.

In the authors' workflow: Reference gene primer amplification gave nucleated cell count estimates. Generated by immunoSEQ multiplex PCR, the TCRdb table keeps only in-frame clones and is missing some. V and J calls and clone size are those listed in that table; D and trimming were worked out from the DNA. The sample lists a few hundred thousand clones, approximately 77% occurring once. This clone appeared once. Trimming stripped 1 base from V and 6 bases from J, with 9 bases between. This CDR3 spans 14 amino acids. Germline loops: CDR1 SGHTA, CDR2 FQGNSA. Input material: peripheral blood. The chain uses TRBV7-2 and TRBJ2-2; D not certain. This TCR derives from a woman younger than 30 with acute or convalescent COVID-19. CDR3 sequence: CASSLVLSSGELFF. The CDR3 DNA reads TGTGCCAGCAGCTTAGTCCTTAGCTCCGGGGAGCTGTTTTTT.